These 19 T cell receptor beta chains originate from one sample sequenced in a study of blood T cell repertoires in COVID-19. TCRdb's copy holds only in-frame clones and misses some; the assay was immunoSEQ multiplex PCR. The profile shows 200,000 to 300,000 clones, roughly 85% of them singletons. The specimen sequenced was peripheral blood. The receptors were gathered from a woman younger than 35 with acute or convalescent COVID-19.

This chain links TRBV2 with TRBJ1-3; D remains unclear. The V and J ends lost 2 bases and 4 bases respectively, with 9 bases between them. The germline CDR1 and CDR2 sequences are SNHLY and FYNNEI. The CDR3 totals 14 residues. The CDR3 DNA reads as TGTGCCAGCAGTGAATTTTCCCAGGGAAACACCATATATTTT. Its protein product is CASSEFSQGNTIYF.

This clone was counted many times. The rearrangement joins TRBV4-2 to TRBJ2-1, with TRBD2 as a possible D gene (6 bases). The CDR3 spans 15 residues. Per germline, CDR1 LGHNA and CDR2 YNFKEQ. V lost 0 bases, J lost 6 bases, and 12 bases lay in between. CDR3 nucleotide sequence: TGTGCCAGCAGCCAAGATGCCGGGACTTCCAATGAGCAGTTCTTC. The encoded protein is CASSQDAGTSNEQFF.

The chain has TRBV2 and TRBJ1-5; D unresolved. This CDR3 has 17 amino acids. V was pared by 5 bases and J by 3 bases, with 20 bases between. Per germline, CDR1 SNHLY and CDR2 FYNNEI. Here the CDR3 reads CASSWVSNRLTNQPQHF. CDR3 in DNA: TGTGCCAGCAGTTGGGTTTCGAACCGACTAACCAATCAGCCCCAGCATTTT.

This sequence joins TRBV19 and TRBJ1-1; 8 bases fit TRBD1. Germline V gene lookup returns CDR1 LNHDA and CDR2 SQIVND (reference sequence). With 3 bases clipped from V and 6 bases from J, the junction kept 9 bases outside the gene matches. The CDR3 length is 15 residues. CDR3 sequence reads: CASSMGQVRAAEAFF. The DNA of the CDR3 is TGTGCCAGTAGTATGGGACAGGTGAGGGCCGCTGAAGCTTTCTTT.

Here the CDR3 reads CASSLFGTGGMNEQFF. DNA for the CDR3: TGTGCCAGCAGTTTATTTGGGACAGGGGGCATGAATGAGCAGTTCTTC. This sequence joins TRBV28 and TRBJ2-1; TRBD1 agrees at 12 bases. CDR3 length equals 16 residues. The germline V gene encodes CDR1 MDHEN and CDR2 SYDVKM. V was pared by 1 base and J by 7 bases, with 5 bases of the junction left unmatched.

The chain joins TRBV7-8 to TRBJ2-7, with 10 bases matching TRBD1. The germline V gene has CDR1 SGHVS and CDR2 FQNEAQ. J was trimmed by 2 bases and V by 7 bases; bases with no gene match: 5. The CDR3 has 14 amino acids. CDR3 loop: CASTGQGGPYEQYF. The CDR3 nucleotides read TGTGCCAGCACCGGACAGGGGGGACCCTACGAGCAGTACTTC.

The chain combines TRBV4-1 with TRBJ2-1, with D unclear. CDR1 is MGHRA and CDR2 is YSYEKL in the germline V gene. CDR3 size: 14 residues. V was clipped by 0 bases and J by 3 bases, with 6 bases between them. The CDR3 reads CASSQDVSYNEQFF. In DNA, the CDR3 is TGCGCCAGCAGCCAAGACGTCAGCTACAATGAGCAGTTCTTC.

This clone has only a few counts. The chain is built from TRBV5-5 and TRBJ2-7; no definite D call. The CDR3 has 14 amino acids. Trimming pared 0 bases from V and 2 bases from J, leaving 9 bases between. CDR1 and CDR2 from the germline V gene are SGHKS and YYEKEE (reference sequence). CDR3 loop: CASSLGYPPYEQYF. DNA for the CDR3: TGTGCCAGCAGCTTGGGCTACCCCCCCTACGAGCAGTACTTC.

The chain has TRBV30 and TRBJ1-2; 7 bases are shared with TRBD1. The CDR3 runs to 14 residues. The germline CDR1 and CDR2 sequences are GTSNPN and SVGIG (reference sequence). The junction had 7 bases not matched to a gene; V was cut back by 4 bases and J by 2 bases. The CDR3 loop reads CAWNTGVGNYGYTF. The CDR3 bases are TGTGCCTGGAACACAGGGGTTGGGAACTATGGCTACACCTTC.

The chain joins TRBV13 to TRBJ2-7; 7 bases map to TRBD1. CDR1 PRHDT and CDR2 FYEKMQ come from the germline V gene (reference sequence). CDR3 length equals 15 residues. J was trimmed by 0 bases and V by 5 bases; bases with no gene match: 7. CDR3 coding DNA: TGTGCCAGCAGCCCCGGGACAGCGAGCTCCTACGAGCAGTACTTC. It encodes CASSPGTASSYEQYF.

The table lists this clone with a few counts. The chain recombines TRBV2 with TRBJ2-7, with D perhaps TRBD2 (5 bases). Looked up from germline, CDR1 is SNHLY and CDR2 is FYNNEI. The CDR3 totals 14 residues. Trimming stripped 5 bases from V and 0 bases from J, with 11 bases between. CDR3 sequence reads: CASSRGHSSYEQYF. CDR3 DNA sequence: TGTGCCAGCAGTCGGGGTCACAGCTCCTACGAGCAGTACTTC.

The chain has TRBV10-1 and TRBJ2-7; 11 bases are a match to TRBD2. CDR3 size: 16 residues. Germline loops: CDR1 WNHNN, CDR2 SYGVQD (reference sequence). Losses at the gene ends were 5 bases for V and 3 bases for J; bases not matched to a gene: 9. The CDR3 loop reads CASSPGTSGHNYEQYF. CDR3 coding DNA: TGCGCCAGCAGTCCCGGGACTAGCGGCCATAACTACGAGCAGTACTTC.

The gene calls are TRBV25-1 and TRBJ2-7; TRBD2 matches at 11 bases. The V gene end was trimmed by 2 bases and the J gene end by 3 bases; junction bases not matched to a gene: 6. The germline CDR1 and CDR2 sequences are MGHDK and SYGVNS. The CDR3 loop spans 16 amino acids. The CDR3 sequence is CASSEAGTSGIYEQYF. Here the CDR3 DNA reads TGTGCCAGCAGTGAAGCTGGGACTAGCGGAATCTACGAGCAGTACTTC.

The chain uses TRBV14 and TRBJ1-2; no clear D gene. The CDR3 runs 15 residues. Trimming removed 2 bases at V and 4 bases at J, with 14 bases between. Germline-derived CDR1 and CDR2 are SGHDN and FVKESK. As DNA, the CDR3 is TGTGCCAGCAGCCAATTCCCCGTTACTGTCTATGGCTACACCTTC. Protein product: CASSQFPVTVYGYTF.

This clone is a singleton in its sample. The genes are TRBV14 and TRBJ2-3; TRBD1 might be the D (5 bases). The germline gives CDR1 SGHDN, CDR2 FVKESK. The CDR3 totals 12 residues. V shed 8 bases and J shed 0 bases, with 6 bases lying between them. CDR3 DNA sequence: TGTGCCAGCCCAGGGAGCACAGATACGCAGTATTTT. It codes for CASPGSTDTQYF.

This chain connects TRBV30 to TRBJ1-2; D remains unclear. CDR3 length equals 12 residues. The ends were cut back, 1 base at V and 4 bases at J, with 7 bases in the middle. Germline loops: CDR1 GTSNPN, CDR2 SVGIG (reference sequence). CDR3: CAWSGGTYGYTF. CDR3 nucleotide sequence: TGTGCCTGGAGTGGCGGAACCTATGGCTACACCTTC.

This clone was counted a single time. As DNA, the CDR3 is TGCGCCAGCAGCTTCGGGACTAGCATCTCCTACGAGCAGTACTTC. It yields the protein CASSFGTSISYEQYF. The J gene is TRBJ2-7, the V gene TRBV5-1; TRBD2 agrees at 9 bases. Germline lookup yields CDR1 SGHRS and CDR2 YFSETQ. The CDR3 covers 15 residues. The V gene end was trimmed by 2 bases and the J gene end by 0 bases; junction bases not matched to a gene: 3.

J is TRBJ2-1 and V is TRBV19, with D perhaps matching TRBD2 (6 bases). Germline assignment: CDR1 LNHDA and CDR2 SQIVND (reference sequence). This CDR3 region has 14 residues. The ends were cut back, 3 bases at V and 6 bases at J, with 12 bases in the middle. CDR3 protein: CASSMSLTSNEQFF. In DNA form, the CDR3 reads TGTGCCAGTAGTATGTCCCTGACTAGCAATGAGCAGTTCTTC.

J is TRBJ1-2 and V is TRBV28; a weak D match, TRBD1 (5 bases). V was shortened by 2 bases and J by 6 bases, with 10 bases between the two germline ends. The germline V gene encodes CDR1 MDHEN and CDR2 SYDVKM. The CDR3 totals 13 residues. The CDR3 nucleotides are TGTGCCAGCAGTTTACAGGGCGCGGATGGCTACACCTTC. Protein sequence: CASSLQGADGYTF.